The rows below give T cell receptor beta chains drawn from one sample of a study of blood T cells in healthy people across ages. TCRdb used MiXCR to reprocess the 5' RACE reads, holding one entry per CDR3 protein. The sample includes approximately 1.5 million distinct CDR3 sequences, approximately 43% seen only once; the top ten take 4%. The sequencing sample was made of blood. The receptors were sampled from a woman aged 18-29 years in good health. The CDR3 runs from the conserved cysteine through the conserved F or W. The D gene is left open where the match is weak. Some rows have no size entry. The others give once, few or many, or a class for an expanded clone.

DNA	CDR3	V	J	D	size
TGTGCCAGTAGTAGGGACAGCCGCTGCGAGCAGTACTTC	CASSRDSRCEQYF	TRBV19	TRBJ2-7	TRBD1	-
TGTGCCAGCACCGGGACAGGGGACGTGGGGACCCAGTACTTC	CASTGTGDVGTQYF	TRBV12-3/TRBV12-4	TRBJ2-5	TRBD1	-
TGTGCCAGCAGCTTAGTTAGTAGCGGCGTCTCCTACAATGAGCAGTTCTTC	CASSLVSSGVSYNEQFF	TRBV7-2	TRBJ2-1	-	-
TGTGCCAGCAGCTTAGACGGTAGAGCTAGCGGGATGAGTTACAATGAGCAGTTCTTC	CASSLDGRASGMSYNEQFF	TRBV11-3	TRBJ2-1	TRBD2	-
TGCGCCAGCAGCCAAGTTCCCATTATTTCCAATCAGCCCCAGCATTTT	CASSQVPIISNQPQHF	TRBV4-1	TRBJ1-5	-	-
TGTGCCAGCAGTCAAGACCGTCGACCCCAGCATTTT	CASSQDRRPQHF	TRBV6-2/TRBV6-3	TRBJ1-5	-	-
TGTGCCAGCAGCAAAGCTCAAGGCTACGAGCAGTACTTC	CASSKAQGYEQYF	TRBV25-1	TRBJ2-7	-	-
TGCAGTGCTACCGCATGGGGGGAAAAAATCGAGCAGTACTTC	CSATAWGEKIEQYF	TRBV20-1	TRBJ2-7	-	-
TGTGCCAGCAGGGGGTTGGGCTCCTACGAGCAGTACTTC	CASRGLGSYEQYF	TRBV27	TRBJ2-7	-	few
TGTGCCAGCGGGAGTCGGGCCGGGGAGCTGTTTTTT	CASGSRAGELFF	TRBV6-5	TRBJ2-2	-	few
TGTGCTAGCGCCCTGCTGACCCAGTGGGGCGGGGAGCTGTTTTTT	CASALLTQWGGELFF	TRBV12-5	TRBJ2-2	-	few
TGTGCCAGCAGCCCTAAGGGGACCTCGAACAGCAATCAGCCCCAGCATTTT	CASSPKGTSNSNQPQHF	TRBV7-2	TRBJ1-5	-	-
TGCAGTGGCAAGGGGGCTTACAACTATGGCTACACCTTC	CSGKGAYNYGYTF	TRBV20-1	TRBJ1-2	TRBD1	few
TGTGCCAGCAGCTTAGACCCAGGGGCCGTGAACACTGAAGCTTTCTTT	CASSLDPGAVNTEAFF	TRBV7-8	TRBJ1-1	-	-
TGCAGTGCTACTAGCGGGGGGTCCTACAATGAGCAGTTCTTC	CSATSGGSYNEQFF	TRBV20-1	TRBJ2-1	TRBD2	-
TGTGCCAGCAGCCAGGGACAGGGATTGGGAGAGACCCAGTACTTC	CASSQGQGLGETQYF	TRBV4-2	TRBJ2-5	TRBD1	-
TGTGCCTGGAGTCAGCAGACTTACAATGAGCAGTTCTTC	CAWSQQTYNEQFF	TRBV30	TRBJ2-1	-	few